These 21 T cell receptor beta chains originate from one sample sequenced in a study of sequential checkpoint blockade in melanoma. Documented treatment: randomized to nivolumab then ipilimumab (arm A) or the reverse (arm B). Libraries were prepared by immunoSEQ multiplex PCR; TCRdb keeps only in-frame clonotypes and omits some of them. The sample shows 9,000 to 15,000 clones, about 80% of them seen only once. The specimen was CD8+ T cells sorted from blood (inferred from file names), collected from a patient given nivolumab and ipilimumab in sequence. All receptors derive from a human donor with melanoma.

The V gene is TRBV27, the J gene TRBJ2-5, with TRBD1 matching 7 bases. Germline lookup yields CDR1 MNHEY and CDR2 SMNVEV (reference sequence). The CDR3 is 15 amino acids. The V segment lost 4 bases and the J segment 8 bases; nucleotides outside the gene matches: 13. The CDR3 DNA reads TGTGCCAGCAGTTCACCGACAGGGTCAAGGTCCACCCAGTACTTC. Its translation: CASSSPTGSRSTQYF.

The genes are TRBV6-1 and TRBJ1-1; D ambiguous. The V gene lost 6 bases and the J gene lost 7 bases, with 12 bases spanning the gap. The CDR3 contains 12 residues. Germline V gene sequence: CDR1 MNHNS, CDR2 SASEGT. CDR3 in DNA: TGTGCCAGCAGCCAAACGGGGATTGAAGCTTTCTTT. Its protein is CASSQTGIEAFF.

This rearrangement joins TRBV9 to TRBJ1-2; 8 bases line up with TRBD1. The length of the CDR3 is 14 residues. The V and J ends lost 6 bases and 2 bases, in that order; junction bases with no gene match: 6. CDR1 and CDR2 from the germline V gene are SGDLS and YYNGEE. For the CDR3, the DNA is TGTGCCAGCACCGGAGGGACAGGAAACTATGGCTACACCTTC. Its protein is CASTGGTGNYGYTF.

The rearrangement joins TRBV28 to TRBJ2-7; D is possibly TRBD2 (6 bases). Germline loops: CDR1 MDHEN, CDR2 SYDVKM. The CDR3 is 14 residues long. Trimming left V 2 bases short and J 3 bases short, with 11 bases between. The CDR3 spells CASSLLAGRYEQYF. CDR3 DNA sequence: TGTGCCAGCAGTTTACTGGCGGGGCGCTACGAGCAGTACTTC.

This chain connects TRBV13 to TRBJ1-1, with 7 bases lining up with TRBD1. The CDR3 is made up of 12 amino acids. The germline gives CDR1 PRHDT, CDR2 FYEKMQ (reference sequence). Trimming removed 4 bases from V and 9 bases from J; junction bases left unmatched: 5. CDR3 sequence reads: CASSSRDRQAFF. CDR3 DNA sequence: TGTGCCAGCAGCTCCCGGGACAGACAAGCTTTCTTT.

This rearrangement joins TRBV4-3 to TRBJ1-3; no clear D. Trimming shortened V by 5 bases and J by 0 bases, and 8 bases separated the two germline ends. The CDR3 contains 14 residues. Germline values: CDR1 LGHNA, CDR2 YSLEER. The CDR3 nucleotides are TGCGCCAGCAGCAACGACATCTCTGGAAACACCATATATTTT. This translates into CASSNDISGNTIYF.

The V call is TRBV5-1, the J call TRBJ2-5; no clear D. In germline, CDR1 is SGHRS, CDR2 YFSETQ. The CDR3 covers 10 residues. V shed 8 bases and J shed 2 bases, with 4 bases lying between them. CDR3 region: CARLQETQYF. As DNA, the CDR3 is TGCGCCAGGTTACAAGAGACCCAGTACTTC.

This chain joins TRBV4-3 and TRBJ1-5, with TRBD1 as a possible D gene (6 bases). V was pared by 2 bases and J by 4 bases, with 12 bases between. Germline-derived CDR1 and CDR2 are LGHNA and YSLEER. This CDR3 is 15 amino acids long. The CDR3 loop reads CASSQFRGSNQPQHF. The CDR3 nucleotides read TGCGCCAGCAGCCAATTCAGGGGTTCGAATCAGCCCCAGCATTTT.

This chain connects TRBV11-2 to TRBJ1-6, with 8 bases that match TRBD1. Looked up from germline, CDR1 is SGHAT and CDR2 is FQNNGV. V shed 3 bases, J shed 5 bases, and the junction held 6 bases outside the gene matches. This CDR3 spans 16 amino acids. CDR3 DNA: TGTGCCAGCAGCTTTGGACAGGGAAGCAATAATTCACCCCTCCACTTT. Protein sequence: CASSFGQGSNNSPLHF.

J is TRBJ1-5 and V is TRBV7-2, with 12 positions matching TRBD1. The V gene's germline CDR1 is SGHTA and CDR2 FQGNSA. With V trimmed by 1 base and J by 7 bases, 5 bases remained unmatched. The CDR3 consists of 16 residues. In DNA, the CDR3 is TGTGCCAGCAGCTTAGTGGGGACAGGGGGCAGCCAGCCCCAGCATTTT. This encodes CASSLVGTGGSQPQHF. Combining the CDR3 with reference TRBV7-2 and TRBJ1-5 gives the whole variable domain GAGVSQSPSNKVTEKGKDVELRCDPISGHTALYWYRQSLGQGLEFLIYFQGNSAPDKSGLPSDRFSAERTGGSVSTLTIQRTQQEDSAVYLCASSLVGTGGSQPQHFGDGTRLSIL.

The V and J genes are TRBV6-1 and TRBJ1-2; D call uncertain. Trimming removed 8 bases from V and 6 bases from J, with 13 bases in between. In germline, CDR1 is MNHNS, CDR2 SASEGT. The CDR3 is 12 amino acids. The CDR3 loop reads CASLALRDGYTF. The CDR3 DNA is TGTGCCAGCTTAGCGTTGCGGGATGGCTACACCTTC.

This rearrangement joins TRBV30 to TRBJ1-1; no clear D gene. The CDR3 covers 15 residues. Germline values: CDR1 GTSNPN, CDR2 SVGIG (reference sequence). Trimming stripped 2 bases from V and 1 base from J, with 14 bases between. The CDR3 here is CAWSTPAGKNTEAFF. The CDR3 nucleotides read TGTGCCTGGAGTACGCCGGCCGGGAAGAACACTGAAGCTTTCTTT.

The gene calls are TRBV9 and TRBJ1-5, with TRBD1 matching over 7 bases. The V gene's germline CDR1 is SGDLS and CDR2 YYNGEE. The CDR3 runs to 14 residues. The V segment lost 3 bases and the J segment 4 bases; nucleotides outside the gene matches: 4. The CDR3 sequence is CASSAETGNQPQHF. CDR3 sequence (DNA): TGTGCCAGCAGCGCCGAGACAGGGAATCAGCCCCAGCATTTT.

V gene TRBV7-9 combines with J gene TRBJ2-1; D not resolved. Between the trimmed V and J ends, which lost 1 base and 2 bases, there was a span of 6 bases. The CDR3 length is 14 residues. The germline V gene has CDR1 SEHNR and CDR2 FQNEAQ (reference sequence). DNA for the CDR3: TGTGCCAGCAGCTTAGTTGTCGCCTACAATGAGCAGTTCTTC. Encoded protein: CASSLVVAYNEQFF. Looking up the rest from reference TRBV7-9 and TRBJ2-1 gives the full variable domain: DTGVSQNPRHKITKRGQNVTFRCDPISEHNRLYWYRQTLGQGPEFLTYFQNEAQLEKSRLLSDRFSAERPKGSFSTLEIQRTEQGDSAMYLCASSLVVAYNEQFFGPGTRLTVL.

This chain connects TRBV11-1 to TRBJ2-7; D may be TRBD1 (6 bases). CDR3 length: 15 residues. Trimming stripped 5 bases from V and 1 base from J, with 15 bases between. Germline CDR1 and CDR2: SGHAT and FQDESV (reference sequence). The CDR3 nucleotides read TGTGCCAGCAGCACAGGGTTCGGGGTGTCCTACGAGCAGTACTTC. This gives the protein CASSTGFGVSYEQYF.

The J gene is TRBJ2-7, the V gene TRBV29-1, with TRBD2 matching 8 bases. Unmatched junction bases numbered 0, after V lost 0 bases and J lost 2 bases. This CDR3 is built from 13 residues. Germline-derived CDR1 and CDR2 are SQVTM and ANQGSEA. The CDR3 DNA is TGCAGCGTTGAAGATAGCGGGACCTACGAGCAGTACTTC. Translated: CSVEDSGTYEQYF.

The J gene is TRBJ2-3, the V gene TRBV2; TRBD2 agrees at 9 bases. Germline V gene data show CDR1 as SNHLY and CDR2 as FYNNEI. The length of the CDR3 is 17 residues. V shed 1 base and J 1 base; nucleotides not matched to a gene: 6. The CDR3 reads CASSEGTIAGGTDTQYF. Here the CDR3 DNA reads TGTGCCAGCAGTGAAGGAACGATAGCGGGGGGCACAGATACGCAGTATTTT.

The V gene is TRBV27, the J gene TRBJ1-1, with 8 bases that match TRBD1. The CDR3 extends over 17 amino acids. Germline V CDR1 and CDR2: MNHEY, SMNVEV (reference sequence). V lost 5 bases to trimming and J lost 1 base; unmatched junction nucleotides: 12. CDR3 residues: CASSGLDKTGANTEAFF. As DNA, the CDR3 is TGTGCCAGCAGTGGGCTTGATAAGACAGGGGCGAACACTGAAGCTTTCTTT.

The chain has TRBV19 and TRBJ1-5; tentatively, D is TRBD1 (6 bases). The CDR3 consists of 16 residues. The V end was cut by 5 bases, the J end by 0 bases, with 14 bases between. Germline CDR1 is LNHDA and CDR2 is SQIVND (reference sequence). The CDR3 nucleotides read TGTGCCAGTAGTCCCCGGACAGTTAATAGCAATCAGCCCCAGCATTTT. This sequence encodes CASSPRTVNSNQPQHF. Full variable domain (rest looked up from reference TRBV19 and TRBJ1-5): DGGITQSPKYLFRKEGQNVTLSCEQNLNHDAMYWYRQDPGQGLRLIYYSQIVNDFQKGDIAEGYSVSREKKESFPLTVTSAQKNPTAFYLCASSPRTVNSNQPQHFGDGTRLSIL.

The gene calls are TRBV28 and TRBJ1-1; D call uncertain. Trimming removed 6 bases at V and 6 bases at J, with 17 bases between. CDR1 and CDR2 (germline): MDHEN, SYDVKM. CDR3 length equals 14 residues. CDR3 protein: CASSFSLSTSEAFF. The CDR3 region has the DNA TGTGCCAGCAGCTTCTCCCTTAGTACCTCTGAAGCTTTCTTT.

The chain has TRBV5-4 and TRBJ2-2; possible D gene TRBD2, 5 bases. CDR1 and CDR2 (germline): SGHNT, YYREEE (reference sequence). V was cut by 4 bases and J by 0 bases, with 16 bases left in between. The CDR3 runs to 17 residues. CDR3: CASSKSASGTNTGELFF. The CDR3 nucleotides read TGTGCCAGCAGCAAATCAGCGTCGGGAACGAACACCGGGGAGCTGTTTTTT. Looking up the rest from reference TRBV5-4 and TRBJ2-2 gives the full variable domain: ETGVTQSPTHLIKTRGQQVTLRCSSQSGHNTVSWYQQALGQGPQFIFQYYREEENGRGNFPPRFSGLQFPNYSSELNVNALELDDSALYLCASSKSASGTNTGELFFGEGSRLTVL.